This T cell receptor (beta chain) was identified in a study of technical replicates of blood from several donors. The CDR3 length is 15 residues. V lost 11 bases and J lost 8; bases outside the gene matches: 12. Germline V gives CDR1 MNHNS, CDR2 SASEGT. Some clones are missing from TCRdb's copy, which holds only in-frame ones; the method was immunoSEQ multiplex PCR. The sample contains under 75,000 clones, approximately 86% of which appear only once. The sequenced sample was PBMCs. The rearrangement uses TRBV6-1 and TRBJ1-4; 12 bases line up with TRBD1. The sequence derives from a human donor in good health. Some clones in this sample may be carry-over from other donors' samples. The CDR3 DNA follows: TGTGCCGGGCCGGGACAGGGGGCTGTGGAGGAAAAACTGTTTTTT. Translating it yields CAGPGQGAVEEKLFF.